This record looks at one T cell receptor (beta chain) sequence and its context. It lacks a known antigen. The record has no base qualities; no much larger clone is one base away. Instrument used: Illumina HiSeq 2500. TCR beta libraries were prepared by quantitative 5'-RACE with molecular barcodes. As for the authors' bioinformatics: To identify disease-linked TCR variants, a new computational method was used, one built on a probabilistic model of VDJ rearrangement. The public sequencing data were trimmed at Q25 with fastp and processed into clonotypes with MiXCR by TCRdb, which kept only in-frame beta chains. Here each entry gathers all rows of one CDR3 protein and keeps the most common genes and DNA. It is TCRdb's table, rather than the study itself, that gives the V and J calls and clone size. For this sample the table gives around 300,000 distinct CDR3 sequences, of which around 10% were detected only once. The biggest ten clones account for about 10% of the sample.

These data come from a study of CD8 T cells in ankylosing spondylitis (dated by TCRdb to the late 2010s). Some background on the complete study: The study profiled T cell receptor beta repertoires in healthy donors and ankylosing spondylitis patients to find disease-linked TCR variants. Peripheral blood was sampled, and synovial fluid was additionally collected from ankylosing spondylitis patients. In total, the full study cohort was made up of roughly 110 healthy donors and 25 ankylosing spondylitis patients.

The CDR3 has 14 amino acids, counting the end cysteine and phenylalanine. The retained sequence is limited to the CDR3, 42 bases, with the frame set at the first base. Ends trimmed: V by 7 bases, J by 4 bases; bases unmatched to a gene: 5. According to the germline V gene, CDR1 reads MNHNS and CDR2 reads SASEGT. The full study reports these points: Some TCR beta motif variants had previously been reported in synovial fluid and blood of reactive arthritis patients, which suggested common disease-initiation mechanisms. The disease-linked clones were reported as significantly enriched in matched synovial fluid samples from ankylosing spondylitis patients. The disease-linked clones showed a CD8+ phenotype and occurred at relatively low frequencies in peripheral blood. A TCR beta motif of roughly 8 highly homologous amino acid variants appeared characteristic of blood from ankylosing spondylitis patients.

Sequencing input: blood, either unsorted or a sorted T cell fraction (not recorded which). The chain couples TRBV6-1 to TRBJ2-3; TRBD2 agrees with 10 junctional bases. The origin of this receptor is a female donor with ankylosing spondylitis or in good health (not recorded which). The DNA sequence is TGTGCCAGCACCGGGACTAGCGAGGCAGATACGCAGTATTTT. Protein translation: CASTGTSEADTQYF.